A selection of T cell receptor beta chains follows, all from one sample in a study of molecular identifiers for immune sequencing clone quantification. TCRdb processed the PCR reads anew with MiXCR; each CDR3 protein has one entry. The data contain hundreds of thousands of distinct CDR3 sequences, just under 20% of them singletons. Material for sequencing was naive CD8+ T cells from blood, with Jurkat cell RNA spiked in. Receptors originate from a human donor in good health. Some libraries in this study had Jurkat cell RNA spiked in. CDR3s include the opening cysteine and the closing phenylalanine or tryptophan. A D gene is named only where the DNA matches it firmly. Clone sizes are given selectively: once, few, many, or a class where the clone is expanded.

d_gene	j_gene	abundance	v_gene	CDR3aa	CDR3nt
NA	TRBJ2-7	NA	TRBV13	CAGSPQGERYSYEQYF	TGTGCCGGCAGCCCGCAAGGCGAGCGCTACTCCTACGAGCAGTACTTC
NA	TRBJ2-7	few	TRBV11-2	CASSFDNSYEQYF	TGTGCCAGCAGCTTTGACAACTCCTACGAGCAGTACTTC
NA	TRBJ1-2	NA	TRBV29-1	CSVEVVGWDYGYTF	TGCAGCGTAGAGGTCGTAGGGTGGGACTATGGCTACACCTTC
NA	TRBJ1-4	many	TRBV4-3	CASSPARSATNEKLFF	TGCGCCAGCAGCCCGGCGAGGAGTGCAACTAATGAAAAACTGTTTTTT
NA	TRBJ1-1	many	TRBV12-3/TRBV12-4	CASSLYRAPNTEAFF	TGTGCCAGCAGTCTATACCGGGCTCCGAACACTGAAGCTTTCTTT
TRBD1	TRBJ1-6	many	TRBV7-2	CASSFSWTGDNSPLHF	TGTGCCAGCAGCTTTAGCTGGACAGGGGATAATTCACCCCTCCACTTT
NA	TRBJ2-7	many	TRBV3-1	CASSQDSTYEQYF	TGTGCCAGCAGCCAAGACAGCACCTACGAGCAGTACTTC
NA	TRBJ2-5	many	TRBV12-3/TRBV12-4	CASSNPKGGDQETQYF	TGTGCCAGCAGTAACCCCAAGGGGGGGGATCAAGAGACCCAGTACTTC
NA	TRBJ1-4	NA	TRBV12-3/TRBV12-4	CASSPGGGKLFF	TGTGCCAGCAGTCCGGGTGGGGGAAAACTGTTTTTT
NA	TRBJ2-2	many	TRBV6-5	CASSEWGAPNTGELFF	TGTGCCAGCAGCGAATGGGGCGCCCCGAACACCGGGGAGCTGTTTTTT
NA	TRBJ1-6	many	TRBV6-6	CASSDDPSTDPPLHF	TGTGCCAGCAGTGATGACCCCAGTACGGACCCACCCCTCCACTTT
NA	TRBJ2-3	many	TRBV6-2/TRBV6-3	CASRQTLATAGDTQYF	TGTGCCAGCAGACAGACACTAGCAACAGCGGGAGATACGCAGTATTTT
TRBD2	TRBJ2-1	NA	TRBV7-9	CASSLSGGTYNEQFF	TGTGCCAGCAGCTTAAGCGGGGGGACTTACAATGAGCAGTTCTTC
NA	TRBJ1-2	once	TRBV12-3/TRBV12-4	CASSLVSGYGHTF	TGTGCCAGCAGTTTAGTTTCAGGATATGGCCACACCTTC
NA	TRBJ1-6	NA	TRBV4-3	CASSQSLAIRVNSPLHF	TGCGCCAGCAGCCAAAGTCTGGCCATAAGGGTCAATTCACCCCTCCACTTT
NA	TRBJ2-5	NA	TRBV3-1	CASTQGMETQYF	TGTGCCAGCACTCAGGGAATGGAGACCCAGTACTTC
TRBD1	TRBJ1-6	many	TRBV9	CASSVGTGGESPLHF	TGTGCCAGCAGCGTAGGGACAGGGGGCGAGTCACCCCTCCACTTT
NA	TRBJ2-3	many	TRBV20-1	CSARDDFNTDTQYF	TGCAGTGCTAGAGATGACTTTAACACAGATACGCAGTATTTT
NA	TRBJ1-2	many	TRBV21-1	CASSRAGTEHYGYTF	TGTGCCAGCAGCAGAGCCGGGACAGAGCACTATGGCTACACCTTC
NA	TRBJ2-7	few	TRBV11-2	CASSFYSSRYEQYF	TGTGCCAGCAGCTTTTACTCAAGTCGCTACGAGCAGTACTTC
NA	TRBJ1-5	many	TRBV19	CASSMSSGTYSNQPQHF	TGTGCCAGTAGTATGAGTTCAGGTACTTATAGCAATCAGCCCCAGCATTTT
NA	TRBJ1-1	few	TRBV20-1	CSARDFQAFF	TGCAGTGCTAGAGATTTTCAAGCTTTCTTT
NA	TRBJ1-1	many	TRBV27	CASSFYPGLTNTEAFF	TGTGCCAGCAGTTTCTATCCAGGACTGACGAACACTGAAGCTTTCTTT
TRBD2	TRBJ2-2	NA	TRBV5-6	CASSLLLAEPNTGELFF	TGTGCCAGCAGCTTGCTACTAGCGGAACCGAACACCGGGGAGCTGTTTTTT
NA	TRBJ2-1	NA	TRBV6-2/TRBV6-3	CASTEGGTGHEQFF	TGTGCCAGCACTGAGGGGGGCACAGGGCATGAGCAGTTCTTC
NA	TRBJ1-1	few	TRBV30	CAWSVTLNTEAFF	TGTGCCTGGAGTGTCACCCTTAACACTGAAGCTTTCTTT
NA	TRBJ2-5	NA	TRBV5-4	CASSSVLGPPETQYF	TGTGCCAGCAGCTCCGTTTTGGGACCCCCAGAGACCCAGTACTTC
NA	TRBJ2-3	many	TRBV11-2	CASSQNGLATYTDTQYF	TGTGCCAGCAGCCAAAACGGGCTTGCGACATACACAGATACGCAGTATTTT
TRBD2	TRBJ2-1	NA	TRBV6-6	CASSYRAGDLYNEQFF	TGTGCCAGCAGTTACCGAGCGGGAGATTTGTACAATGAGCAGTTCTTC
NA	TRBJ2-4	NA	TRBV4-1	CASGQDWDNIQYF	TGCGCCAGCGGCCAAGATTGGGACAACATTCAGTACTTC
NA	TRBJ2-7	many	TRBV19	CASSHSRGWDISSYEQYF	TGTGCCAGTAGCCATAGCCGTGGGTGGGACATTTCCTCCTACGAGCAGTACTTC
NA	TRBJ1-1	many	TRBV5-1	CASSNPSGVDTEAFF	TGCGCCAGCAGCAACCCGTCCGGGGTCGACACTGAAGCTTTCTTT
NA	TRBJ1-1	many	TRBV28	CASSSRVLGMNTEAFF	TGTGCCAGCAGTTCCCGGGTCCTTGGTATGAACACTGAAGCTTTCTTT
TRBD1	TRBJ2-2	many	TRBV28	CASSLGQGVDTGELFF	TGTGCCAGCAGTTTGGGGCAGGGGGTCGACACCGGGGAGCTGTTTTTT
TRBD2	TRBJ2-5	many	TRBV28	CASSTGLAGDQETQYF	TGTGCCAGCAGTACTGGACTAGCGGGAGACCAAGAGACCCAGTACTTC
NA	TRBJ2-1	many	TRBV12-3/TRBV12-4	CASSWTIPMNEQFF	TGTGCCAGCAGTTGGACTATCCCGATGAATGAGCAGTTCTTC
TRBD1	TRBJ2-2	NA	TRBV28	CASSGPEGQGALGGELFF	TGTGCCAGCAGCGGCCCGGAAGGACAGGGGGCCCTGGGCGGGGAGCTGTTTTTT
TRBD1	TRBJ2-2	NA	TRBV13	CASSSGTASEELFF	TGTGCCAGCAGCTCGGGGACAGCCTCCGAGGAGCTGTTTTTT
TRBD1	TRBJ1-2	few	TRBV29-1	CSVDFRGHGYTF	TGCAGCGTTGACTTCAGGGGGCATGGCTACACCTTC
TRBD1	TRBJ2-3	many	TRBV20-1	CSARGGTGGLDTQYF	TGCAGTGCTAGAGGAGGGACAGGGGGCCTAGATACGCAGTATTTT
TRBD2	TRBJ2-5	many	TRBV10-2	CASSESPWTSAYQETQYF	TGCGCCAGCAGTGAGTCGCCCTGGACTAGCGCATACCAAGAGACCCAGTACTTC
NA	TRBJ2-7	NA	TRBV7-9	CASAGDLLYEQYF	TGTGCCAGCGCAGGGGACCTCCTCTACGAGCAGTACTTC
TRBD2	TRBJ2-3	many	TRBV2	CASNERGYDTQYF	TGTGCCAGCAACGAGCGGGGGTACGATACGCAGTATTTT
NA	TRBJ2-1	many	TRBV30	CAWETLASAYNEQFF	TGTGCCTGGGAAACCTTAGCGTCTGCCTACAATGAGCAGTTCTTC
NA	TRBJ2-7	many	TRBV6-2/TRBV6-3	CASSLLAAQIYEQYF	TGTGCCAGCAGCCTTTTAGCGGCCCAGATCTACGAGCAGTACTTC
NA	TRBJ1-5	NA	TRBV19	CASSIDLGSNQPQHF	TGTGCCAGTAGTATAGACTTGGGAAGCAATCAGCCCCAGCATTTT
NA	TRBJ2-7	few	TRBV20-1	CSAPTRDSYEQYF	TGCAGTGCACCTACCAGGGATTCCTACGAGCAGTACTTC
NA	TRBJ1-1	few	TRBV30	CAWRPRRGEGTEAFF	TGTGCCTGGAGACCACGGAGAGGGGAGGGCACTGAAGCTTTCTTT
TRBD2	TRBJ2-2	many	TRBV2	CASSDPAGGLTGELFF	TGTGCCAGCAGTGATCCAGCGGGAGGGTTGACCGGGGAGCTGTTTTTT
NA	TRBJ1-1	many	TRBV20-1	CSARVRGTEAFF	TGCAGTGCTAGAGTTAGGGGCACTGAAGCTTTCTTT